This TCR beta chain was profiled in a study of siplizumab effects on memory and regulatory T cells. Findings of the study overall: Proliferating Tregs taken from siplizumab cultures were not shown to have a confirmed suppressive function. Siplizumab significantly lowered the alloreactive sequences that could be traced to unstimulated CD4+ memory cells.

Sequencing used immunoSEQ multiplex PCR; TCRdb keeps in-frame clones, though not all of them. Of around 100,000 clones listed, around nine tenths are singletons. A note on this clone: Its antigen is still unknown. This sample includes further DNA sequences coding for the same CDR3.

This TCR was sampled from a human donor in good health. Sequencing was performed on CD4+ T cells sorted from blood.

CDR3 sequence reads: CASSELAATDTQYF. CDR3 coding DNA: TGCGCCAGCAGCGAACTAGCGGCCACAGATACGCAGTATTTT. The rearrangement links TRBV10-2 to TRBJ2-3, with TRBD2 matching over 8 bases. The ends lost 6 bases at V and 2 bases at J; junction bases unmatched: 4. There are 14 residues in the CDR3. Germline assignment: CDR1 WSHSY and CDR2 SAAADI.